This T cell receptor beta chain originates from a study of breast tumors, draining lymph nodes, adjacent tissues. The study's findings and limits: That most tumor T cells come from lymph nodes remained unproven.

This clonotype was counted ten times or more. As yet, its antigen is unknown. Breast cancer patients provided tissue from their axillary draining lymph nodes. CDR3 length: 14 amino acids. Germline assignment: CDR1 SGDLS and CDR2 YYNGEE. The V segment lost 2 bases and the J segment 4 bases; nucleotides outside the gene matches: 5. TCRdb fed the multiplex PCR reads into MiXCR, producing one record per CDR3 protein. The sample lists about 230,000 distinct CDR3 sequences; 32% were seen once. The rearrangement links TRBV9 to TRBJ1-2; 7 bases align to TRBD1. Sequencing used axillary lymph node tissue. This TCR was recovered from a female donor with breast cancer. Some clones in this sample may be carry-over from other donors' samples. The CDR3 DNA is TGTGCCAGCAGCGTGGGACAGACGACCTATGGCTACACCTTC. The encoded protein is CASSVGQTTYGYTF.